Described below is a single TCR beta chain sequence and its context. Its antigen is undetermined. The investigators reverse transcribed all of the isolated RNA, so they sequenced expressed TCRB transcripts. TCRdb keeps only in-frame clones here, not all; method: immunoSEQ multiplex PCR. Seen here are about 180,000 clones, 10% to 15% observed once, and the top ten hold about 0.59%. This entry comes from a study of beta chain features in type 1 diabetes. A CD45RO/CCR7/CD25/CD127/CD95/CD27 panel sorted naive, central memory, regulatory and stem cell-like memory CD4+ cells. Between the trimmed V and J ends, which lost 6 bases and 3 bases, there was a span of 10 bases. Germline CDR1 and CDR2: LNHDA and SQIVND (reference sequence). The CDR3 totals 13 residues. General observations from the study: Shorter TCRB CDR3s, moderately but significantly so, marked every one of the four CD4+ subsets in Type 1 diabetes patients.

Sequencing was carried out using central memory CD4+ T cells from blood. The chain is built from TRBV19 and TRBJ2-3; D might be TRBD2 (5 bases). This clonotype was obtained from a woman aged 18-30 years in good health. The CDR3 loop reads CASSGMGTDTQYF. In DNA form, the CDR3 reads TGTGCCAGTAGCGGGATGGGGACAGATACGCAGTATTTT.